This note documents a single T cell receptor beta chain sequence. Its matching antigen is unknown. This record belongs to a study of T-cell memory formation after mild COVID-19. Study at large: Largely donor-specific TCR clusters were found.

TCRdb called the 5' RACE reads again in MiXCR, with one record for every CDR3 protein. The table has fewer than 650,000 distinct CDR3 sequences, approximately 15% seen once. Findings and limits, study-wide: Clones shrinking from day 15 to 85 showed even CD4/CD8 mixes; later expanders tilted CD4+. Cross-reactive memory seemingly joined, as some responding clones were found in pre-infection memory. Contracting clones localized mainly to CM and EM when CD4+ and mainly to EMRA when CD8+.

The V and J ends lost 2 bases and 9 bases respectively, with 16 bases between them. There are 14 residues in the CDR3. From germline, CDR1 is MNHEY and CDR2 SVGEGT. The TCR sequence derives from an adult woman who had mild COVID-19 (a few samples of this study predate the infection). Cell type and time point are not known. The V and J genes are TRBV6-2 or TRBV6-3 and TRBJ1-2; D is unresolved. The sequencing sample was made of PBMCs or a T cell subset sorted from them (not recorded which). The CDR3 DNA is TGTGCCAGCAGTTACACGGACGGTCGTGGTAGCTACACCTTC. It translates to CASSYTDGRGSYTF.